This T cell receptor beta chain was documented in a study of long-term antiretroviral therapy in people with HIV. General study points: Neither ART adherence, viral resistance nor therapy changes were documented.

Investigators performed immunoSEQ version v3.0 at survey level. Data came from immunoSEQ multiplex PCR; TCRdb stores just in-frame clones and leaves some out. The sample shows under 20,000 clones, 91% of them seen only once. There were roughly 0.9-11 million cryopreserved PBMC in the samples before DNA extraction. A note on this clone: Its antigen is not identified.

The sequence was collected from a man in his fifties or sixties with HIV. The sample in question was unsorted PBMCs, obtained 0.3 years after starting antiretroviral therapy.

The CDR3, as DNA: TGTGCCAGTACCCCCACTTCCCCAGGGGGACTGAACACTGAAGCTTTCTTT. Protein product: CASTPTSPGGLNTEAFF. The gene calls are TRBV19 and TRBJ1-1, with 7 bases matching TRBD1. Germline CDR1 and CDR2: LNHDA and SQIVND (reference sequence). The CDR3 covers 17 residues. J was trimmed by 0 bases and V by 7 bases; bases with no gene match: 14. The full variable domain, completed using reference TRBV19 and TRBJ1-1, is DGGITQSPKYLFRKEGQNVTLSCEQNLNHDAMYWYRQDPGQGLRLIYYSQIVNDFQKGDIAEGYSVSREKKESFPLTVTSAQKNPTAFYLCASTPTSPGGLNTEAFFGQGTRLTVV.